This entry describes one TCR beta chain. Its antigen is undetermined. The protocol was immunoSEQ multiplex PCR, while the TCRdb copy is restricted to in-frame clones and leaves out a portion. The sample includes 52,000 or so clones, roughly 93% of them seen just once. The sample is drawn from a study of OX40 agonist ivuxolimab in advanced cancers. Study summary: In this trial design, patients received ivuxolimab intravenously at 0.01 to 10 mg/kg every 2 weeks. Overall study results and limits: More expanded clones were found, on average, in CD8+ than in CD4+ T cells.

V dropped 5 bases and J dropped 2 bases, with 22 bases sitting between them. There are 17 residues in the CDR3. CDR1 and CDR2 from the germline V gene are SGHAT and FQNNGV. The sequences come from CD4+ or CD8+ T cells sorted from blood, collected in a trial of the OX40 agonist ivuxolimab. V usage is TRBV11-2 and J usage is TRBJ2-7; TRBD1 or TRBD2 may be the D gene (5 bases each). The receptor was derived from an adult with an advanced solid tumor such as melanoma, head and neck, liver or kidney cancer. CDR3 residues: CASSHPGAASNTYEQYF. The CDR3 DNA reads TGTGCCAGCAGCCACCCCGGGGCAGCCTCCAACACCTACGAGCAGTACTTC.